Listed below are T cell receptor beta chains from one sample, sequenced in a study of tumor-infiltrating lymphocytes in localized non-small cell lung cancer. Sequencing was performed with immunoSEQ multiplex PCR; in TCRdb, only in-frame clones are kept and a portion is missing. This table has fewer than 15,000 clones, about 71% appearing once. The sequencing input was lung tumor tissue. Source of these receptors: a human donor with non-small cell lung cancer. The CDR3 runs from the conserved cysteine through the conserved F or W. Each record gives: J gene, V gene, CDR3 protein.

TRBJ2-5	TRBV7-2	CASSTPPRGPFYF
TRBJ2-5	TRBV19	CASSDDSQETQYF
TRBJ2-1	TRBV6-5	CASSYHTSGSYEQFF
TRBJ2-7	TRBV6-9	CASSYRGTSWYEQYF
TRBJ2-3	TRBV6-6	CASIPIGTDTQYF
TRBJ1-1	TRBV7-2	CASSTTGATEAFF
TRBJ2-1	TRBV7-2	CASSPGLAGGPVKYNEQFF
TRBJ1-1	TRBV19	CASSISSRPIYTEAFF
TRBJ2-5	TRBV11-2	CASSTTTSGGAETQYF
TRBJ2-5	TRBV4-2	CASSPASGAQYF
TRBJ1-2	TRBV6-5	CASSSNLQGVGGYTF
TRBJ2-7	TRBV10-3	CAIDDGQGRYSSYEQYF
TRBJ2-5	TRBV5-1	CASSLGTSGRETQYF
TRBJ1-5	TRBV21-1	CASSKATGEEYSNQPQHF
NA	TRBV29-1	CSVGGSGSYEQYF